This T cell receptor beta chain appears in the sequencing data of a study of beta chain features in type 1 diabetes (dated by TCRdb to the late 2010s). For the wider study: Patients and healthy donors did not differ in mean age, gender distribution, total cell number or subset yield. Across all samples, some 99 million sorted cells were examined, and cell number per subset correlated strongly with RNA yield. In the study, recently diagnosed type 1 diabetes patients and matched healthy donors were compared on the TCRB repertoires of their sorted circulating CD4+ T cell subsets. Naive and central memory subsets were obtained from all 28 donors, but regulatory and stem cell-like memory subsets were isolated from only 8 patients and about 8 healthy donors.

A single peripheral blood draw of 95 to 150 mL on average was collected from each donor into heparinised tubes. Using a panel that included CD45RO, CCR7, CD25, CD127, CD95 and CD27, naive, central memory, regulatory and stem cell-like memory CD4+ T cells were sorted on a BD FACSAria II. Every sorted population had a purity above 95%. PBMCs were isolated immediately by Lymphoprep density gradient centrifugation and stained directly without culture. To minimize batch effects, samples were stained and sorted in pairs, one healthy donor with one patient per experiment. This clone was detected only a few times. Its antigen is currently not known. The record has no base qualities; no much larger clone is one base away. From the germline V gene, CDR1 is SNHLY and CDR2 is FYNNEI. V is shortened by 7 bases, J by 12 bases, and the region joining them spans 18 bases. Inclusive of the bounding cysteine and phenylalanine, the CDR3 is 12 residues long. Solely the CDR3 DNA is kept, with 36 bases framed from the first base.

Paper-wide results and their limitations: Because cDNA was sequenced instead of genomic DNA, activated cells with high expression could be over-represented, although the groups did not differ in activation or CD3 levels. Naive, central memory and regulatory TCRB repertoires appeared more similar among patients than among healthy donors. PCR might favor shorter templates, but patient and control samples were amplified and corrected together, so any skew would affect both groups equally. Patients with type 1 diabetes made fewer insertions and deleted more nucleotides at VDJ recombination sites, implying thymic rearrangement abnormalities. Because the HLA sub-analyses included only small numbers of individuals, any influence of HLA type on TCRB rearrangement was left unresolved. A moderate but significant shortening of TCRB CDR3 length was observed in type 1 diabetes patients in all four CD4+ subsets.

The entire isolated RNA was reverse transcribed using the High Capacity cDNA Reverse Transcription Kit, and thus expressed TCRB transcripts were sequenced. Deep immunoSEQ sequencing was performed on naive, central memory and regulatory T cell samples, with an average of roughly 3.6 million total reads per sample. After sorted cells were lysed in RLT buffer, RNA was extracted with DNase-treated RNeasy Micro or Mini kits, with the choice depending on cell number. To prevent cross-contamination, every cell subset was processed on its own, while patient and healthy donor samples were processed together. The immunoSEQ multiplex PCR was used to amplify TCRB sequences from cDNA, yielding 87-bp fragments that span the CDR3 region. Sequencing of the amplicons was done on the Illumina HiSeq platform. In the authors' own workflow: PCR bias was computationally corrected using synthetic template baselines, reads within Hamming distance 2 were collapsed, and singletons that could not be merged were discarded. By aligning reads against IMGT, V, D and J genes, CDR3 length, and insertions or deletions at six rearrangement sites were assigned. Within each subset, clonotype counts were normalized to the number of sorted cells before true diversity and Gini coefficients were calculated with the tcR R package. The overlap coefficient, calculated on TCRB nucleotide sequences, was used to measure repertoire sharing. As a proxy for the pre-selection repertoire, out-of-frame TCRB sequences from naive cells were analyzed. TCRdb stores this immuneACCESS table with in-frame sequences only. Part of the clones is absent; in the studies checked, under half of the shortfall reflects unresolved V genes, and no reason is known for the rest. From that table come the V and J calls and clone size; the DNA was used to work out D and trimming. In this sample the table shows around 250,000 clones, around 24% of which occur a single time. The top ten constitute around 0.013% of the sample.

Sequenced material: naive CD4+ T cells from blood. The cell subset or site tag for this specimen amounts to: true naive CD4+ T cells. The sequence was collected from a woman aged 25 to 45 with type 1 diabetes. Rearrangement joined TRBV2 to TRBJ1-2, and the D gene may be TRBD1, 6 bases matching. The DNA reads as follows: TGTGCCAGCAACAGGGACGGCGGCCCCCACACCTTC. It specifies CASNRDGGPHTF.